Listed here are 13 T cell receptor beta chains from one sample, sequenced in a study of T cell clonality in common variable immunodeficiency. Study-wide results and limits: Fewer deletions and N-nucleotide insertions were reportedly seen in common variable immunodeficiency TCR beta sequences.

Some clones are missing from TCRdb's copy, which holds only in-frame ones; the method was immunoSEQ multiplex PCR. There are just over 20,000 clones in the sample, none observed a single time. No antigen has been assigned to these receptors. The material sequenced was peripheral blood mononuclear cells. The receptor source for this set is a human donor with common variable immunodeficiency.

This clone came up many times. The CDR3 is cut off 3 residues early in the read; its end comes from the germline J gene. The rearrangement uses TRBV4-2 and TRBJ2-3; 11 bases are shared with TRBD2. This CDR3 region has 20 residues. Germline trimming cut 4 bases from V and 0 bases from J; bases unmatched to any gene: 15. CDR1 LGHNA and CDR2 YNFKEQ come from the germline V gene. Incomplete CDR3 DNA: TGTGCCAGCAGCCTATGGAGTTTAGCGGGGGGGACTCCTAGCACAGATACG. Protein sequence: CASSLWSLAGGTPSTDT. The whole CDR3 sequence reads CASSLWSLAGGTPSTDTQYF.

This clone was found many times. The DNA ends 3 residues before the CDR3 does, and the rest of the CDR3 is filled in from the germline J gene. V is TRBV6-2 or TRBV6-3 and J is TRBJ2-3; D gene ambiguous. Trimming removed 10 bases from V and 5 bases from J, with 13 bases in between. Germline V gives CDR1 MNHEY, CDR2 SVGEGT. The CDR3 consists of 12 residues. Incomplete CDR3 DNA: TGTGCCATACAGACGGTGAAAGATACG. Amino acids: CAIQTVKDT. In full, the CDR3 reads CAIQTVKDTQYF.

This clone was recorded at least ten times. The read halts 3 residues ahead of the CDR3 end, with the missing end drawn from the germline J gene. This chain joins TRBV5-1 and TRBJ2-2; 11 bases align to TRBD1. Losses at the gene ends were 3 bases for V and 5 bases for J; bases not matched to a gene: 3. CDR3 length: 15 residues. Looked up from germline, CDR1 is SGHRS and CDR2 is YFSETQ. This CDR3 reads CASSSDRGLTGELFF. CDR3 DNA, as far as it was read: TGCGCCAGCAGCTCGGACAGGGGGCTTACCGGGGAG.

In this sample, this clone turned up many times. The CDR3 end is not reached by the read, which stops 3 residues before it; the germline J gene fills it in. V usage is TRBV28 and J usage is TRBJ2-1, with 10 bases matching TRBD2. The length of the CDR3 is 14 residues. Per the germline V gene, CDR1 is MDHEN and CDR2 is SYDVKM. The junction had 9 bases not matched to a gene; V was cut back by 9 bases and J by 7 bases. Partial CDR3 DNA: TGTGCCAGTAATAGCGGGGGGCATTCTAATGAG. Encoded protein: CASNSGGHSNE. The complete CDR3 reads CASNSGGHSNEQFF.

In its sample, this clone was seen many times. The read terminates 3 residues ahead of where the CDR3 ends, so the germline J gene completes it. The chain links TRBV29-1 to TRBJ1-2; a weak D match, TRBD1 (6 bases). The V and J ends lost 7 bases and 4 bases respectively, with 10 bases between them. Germline-derived CDR1 and CDR2 are SQVTM and ANQGSEA. This CDR3 contains 11 residues. The CDR3 bases that were read are TGCAGCGATACAGGGACCTATGGC. Residues: CSDTGTYG. Given in full, the CDR3 is CSDTGTYGYTF.

This clone was seen many times. The read stops 3 residues short of the end of the CDR3; the missing end is completed from the germline J gene. The chain links TRBV15 to TRBJ2-3; 7 bases match TRBD2. Germline CDR1 LNHNV, CDR2 YYDKDF (reference sequence). The V segment lost 6 bases and the J segment 6 bases; nucleotides outside the gene matches: 12. The CDR3 runs to 15 residues. The sequenced CDR3 bases are TGTGCCACCAGTCCGGGACTACTTCCGGGGGATACG. The encoded protein is CATSPGLLPGDT. The whole CDR3 protein is CATSPGLLPGDTQYF. The variable domain in full, with the rest retrieved from reference TRBV15 and TRBJ2-3, is DAMVIQNPRYQVTQFGKPVTLSCSQTLNHNVMYWYQQKSSQAPKLLFHYYDKDFNNEADTPDNFQSRRPNTSFCFLDIRSPGLGDTAMYLCATSPGLLPGDTQYFGPGTRLTVL.

In its sample, this clone was seen many times. The read gets to within 3 residues of the CDR3 end, and the germline J gene fills in the rest. V gene TRBV4-1 combines with J gene TRBJ2-3; a weak D match, TRBD2 (7 bases). The V gene's germline CDR1 is MGHRA and CDR2 YSYEKL. Trimming stripped 0 bases from V and 7 bases from J, with 17 bases between. This CDR3 has 16 residues. The DNA read from the CDR3 is TGCGCCAGCAGCCAAGATAGGCGGGGGCAAAAGAATACG. It codes for CASSQDRRGQKNT. The full CDR3 is CASSQDRRGQKNTQYF.

This clone has at least ten counts. The read gets to within 3 residues of the CDR3 end, and the germline J gene fills in the rest. The rearrangement joins TRBV20-1 to TRBJ2-5; the match to TRBD1 covers 7 bases. Germline values: CDR1 DFQATT, CDR2 SNEGSKA (reference sequence). The CDR3 is 14 amino acids. Unmatched junction bases numbered 8, after V lost 6 bases and J lost 1 base. The covered CDR3 bases are TGCAGTGCCTACTTAAGGGGGCTCCAAGAGACC. This sequence encodes CSAYLRGLQET. The entire CDR3 protein reads CSAYLRGLQETQYF.

The table lists this clone with many counts. Read data end 3 residues before the CDR3 end; the end is taken from the germline J gene. The chain combines TRBV11-2 with TRBJ2-2, with TRBD1 matching 10 bases. Per the germline V gene, CDR1 is SGHAT and CDR2 is FQNNGV. Trimming removed 5 bases from V and 6 bases from J; junction bases left unmatched: 6. The length of the CDR3 is 15 residues. The CDR3 bases that were read are TGTGCCAGCAGCCCCGGACAGGGGGTGGCCGGGGAG. This sequence encodes CASSPGQGVAGE. The whole CDR3 reads CASSPGQGVAGELFF.

This clone was seen a handful of times. The read ends 3 residues early relative to the CDR3; the germline J gene fills the gap. This rearrangement joins TRBV5-1 to TRBJ1-6; D is unresolved. The CDR3 runs to 16 residues. Deletions cut 4 bases from V and 7 bases from J, with 18 bases between. Germline V gives CDR1 SGHRS, CDR2 YFSETQ. CDR3 sequence reads: CASSRGPGRENSPLHF. Partial CDR3 DNA: TGCGCCAGCAGCCGAGGCCCTGGCAGAGAAAATTCACCC.

In its sample, this clone was seen many times. The read comes to an end 3 residues before the CDR3 does, leaving the germline J gene to fill in the end. V usage is TRBV7-8 and J usage is TRBJ1-1; perhaps TRBD1 as D (5 bases). The CDR3 sequence is 16 residues long. V was shortened by 1 base and J by 1 base, with 13 bases between the two germline ends. Germline V gene sequence: CDR1 SGHVS, CDR2 FQNEAQ. Partial CDR3 DNA: TGTGCCAGCAGCTTAGTAAGGCCCCAGGGGAACACTGAA. This codes for CASSLVRPQGNTE. The complete CDR3 sequence is CASSLVRPQGNTEAFF.

In its sample, this clone was seen many times. Coverage ceases 3 residues before the CDR3 finishes, and the germline J gene fills in the end. The chain couples TRBV7-9 to TRBJ2-7; 9 bases line up with TRBD1. Germline trimming cut 4 bases from V and 0 bases from J; bases unmatched to any gene: 1. Germline CDR1 is SEHNR and CDR2 is FQNEAQ (reference sequence). The CDR3 loop spans 14 amino acids. CDR3 in amino acids: CASSWTGASYEQYF. CDR3 bases read: TGTGCCAGCAGCTGGACAGGGGCCTCCTACGAG. Variable domain in full (rest from reference TRBV7-9 and TRBJ2-7): DTGVSQNPRHKITKRGQNVTFRCDPISEHNRLYWYRQTLGQGPEFLTYFQNEAQLEKSRLLSDRFSAERPKGSFSTLEIQRTEQGDSAMYLCASSWTGASYEQYFGPGTRLTVT.

Many counts were recorded for this clone. The read falls 3 residues short of the CDR3 end, and the missing part is taken from the germline J gene. The J gene is TRBJ2-7, the V gene TRBV7-2; 10 bases fit TRBD2. Germline CDR1 reads SGHTA; CDR2 reads FQGNSA. CDR3 length: 18 residues. V shed 0 bases, J shed 0 bases, and the junction held 8 bases outside the gene matches. CDR3 in amino acids: CASSLASGGPSNSYEQYF. The CDR3 bases that were read are TGTGCCAGCAGCTTAGCTAGCGGGGGGCCCTCAAACTCCTACGAG.